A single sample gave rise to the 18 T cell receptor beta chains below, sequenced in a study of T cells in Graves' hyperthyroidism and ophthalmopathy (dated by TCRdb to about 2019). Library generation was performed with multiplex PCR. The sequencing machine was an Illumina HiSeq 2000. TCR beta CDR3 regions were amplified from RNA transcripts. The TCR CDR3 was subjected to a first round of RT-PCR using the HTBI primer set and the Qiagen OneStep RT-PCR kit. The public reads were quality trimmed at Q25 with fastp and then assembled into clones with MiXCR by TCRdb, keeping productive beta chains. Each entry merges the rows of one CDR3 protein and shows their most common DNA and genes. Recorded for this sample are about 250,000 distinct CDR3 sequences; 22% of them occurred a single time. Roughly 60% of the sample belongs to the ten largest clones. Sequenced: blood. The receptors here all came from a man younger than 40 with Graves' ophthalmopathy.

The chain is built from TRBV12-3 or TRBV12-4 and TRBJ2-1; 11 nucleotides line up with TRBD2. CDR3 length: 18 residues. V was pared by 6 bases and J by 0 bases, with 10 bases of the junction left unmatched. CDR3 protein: CASRPGTSGRSSYNEQFF. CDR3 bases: TGTGCCAGCAGACCCGGGACTAGCGGACGGAGCTCCTACAATGAGCAGTTCTTC.

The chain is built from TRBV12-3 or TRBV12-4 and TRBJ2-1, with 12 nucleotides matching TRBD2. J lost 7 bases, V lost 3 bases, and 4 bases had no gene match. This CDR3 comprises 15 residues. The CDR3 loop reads CASSLVLAGGNEQFF. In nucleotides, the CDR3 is TGTGCCAGCAGTTTGGTGCTAGCGGGAGGGAATGAGCAGTTCTTC.

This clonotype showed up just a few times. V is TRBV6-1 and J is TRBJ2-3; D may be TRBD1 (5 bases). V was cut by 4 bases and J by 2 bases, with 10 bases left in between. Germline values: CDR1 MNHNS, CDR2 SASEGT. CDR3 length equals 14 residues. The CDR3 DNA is TGTGCCAGCAGTGTTGCAGGGATCACAGATACGCAGTATTTT. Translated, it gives CASSVAGITDTQYF.

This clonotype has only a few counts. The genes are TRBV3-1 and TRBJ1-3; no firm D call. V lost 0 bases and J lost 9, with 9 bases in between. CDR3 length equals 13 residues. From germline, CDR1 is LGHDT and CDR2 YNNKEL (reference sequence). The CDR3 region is CASSQDPTSTIYF. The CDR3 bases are TGTGCCAGCAGCCAAGATCCGACAAGCACCATATATTTT.

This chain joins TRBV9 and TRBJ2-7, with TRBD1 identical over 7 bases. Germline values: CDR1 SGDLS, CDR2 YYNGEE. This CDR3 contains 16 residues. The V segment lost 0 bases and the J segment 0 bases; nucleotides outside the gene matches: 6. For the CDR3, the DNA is TGTGCCAGCAGCGTAGCTGACAGGGCCAACTCCTACGAGCAGTACTTC. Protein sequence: CASSVADRANSYEQYF. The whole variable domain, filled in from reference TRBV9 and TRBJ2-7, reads DSGVTQTPKHLITATGQRVTLRCSPRSGDLSVYWYQQSLDQGLQFLIQYYNGEERAKGNILERFSAQQFPDLHSELNLSSLELGDSALYFCASSVADRANSYEQYFGPGTRLTVT.

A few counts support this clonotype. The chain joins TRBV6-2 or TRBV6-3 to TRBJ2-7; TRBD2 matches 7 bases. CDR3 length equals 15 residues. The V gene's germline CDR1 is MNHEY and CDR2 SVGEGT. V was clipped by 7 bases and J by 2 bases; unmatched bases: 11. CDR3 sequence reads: CASIGWLADAYEQYF. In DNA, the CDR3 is TGTGCCAGCATCGGCTGGCTAGCGGACGCCTACGAGCAGTACTTC.

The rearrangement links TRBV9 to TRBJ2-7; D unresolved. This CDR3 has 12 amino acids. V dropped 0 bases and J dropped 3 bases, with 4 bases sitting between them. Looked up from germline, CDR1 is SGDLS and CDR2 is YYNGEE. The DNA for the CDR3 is TGTGCCAGCAGCGTAGTGGACTACGAGCAGTACTTC. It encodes CASSVVDYEQYF.

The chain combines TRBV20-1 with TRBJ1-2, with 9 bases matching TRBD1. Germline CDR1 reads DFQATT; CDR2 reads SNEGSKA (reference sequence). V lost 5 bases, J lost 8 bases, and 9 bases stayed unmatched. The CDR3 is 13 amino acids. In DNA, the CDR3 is TGCAGTGCTTCCGGGACAGGGTTTTACGGCTACACCTTC. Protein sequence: CSASGTGFYGYTF.

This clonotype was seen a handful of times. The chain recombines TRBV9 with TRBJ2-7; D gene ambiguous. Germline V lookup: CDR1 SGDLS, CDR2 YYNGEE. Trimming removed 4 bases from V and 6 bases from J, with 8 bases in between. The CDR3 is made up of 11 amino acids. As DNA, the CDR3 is TGTGCCAGCAGCCGAGACTCCGAGCAGTACTTC. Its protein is CASSRDSEQYF.

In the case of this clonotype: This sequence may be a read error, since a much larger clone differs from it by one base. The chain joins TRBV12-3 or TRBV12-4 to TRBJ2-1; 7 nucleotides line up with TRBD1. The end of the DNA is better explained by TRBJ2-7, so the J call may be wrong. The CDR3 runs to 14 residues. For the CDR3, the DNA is TGTGCCAGCCGCCGACAGGGCTCCTACAATGAGCAGTACTTC. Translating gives CASRRQGSYNEQYF.

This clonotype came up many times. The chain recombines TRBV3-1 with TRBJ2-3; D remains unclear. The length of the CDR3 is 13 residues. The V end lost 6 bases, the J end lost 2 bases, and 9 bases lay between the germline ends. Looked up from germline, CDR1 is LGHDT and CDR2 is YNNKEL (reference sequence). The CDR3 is CASRVGNTDTQYF. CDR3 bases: TGTGCCAGCAGAGTTGGGAACACAGATACGCAGTATTTT.

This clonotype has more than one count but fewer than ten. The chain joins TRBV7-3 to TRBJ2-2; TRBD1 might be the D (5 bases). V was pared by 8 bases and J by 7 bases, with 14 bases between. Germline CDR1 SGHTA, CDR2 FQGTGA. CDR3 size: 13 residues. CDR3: CASQTGQSGELFF. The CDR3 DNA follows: TGTGCCAGCCAAACAGGCCAGAGCGGGGAGCTGTTTTTT. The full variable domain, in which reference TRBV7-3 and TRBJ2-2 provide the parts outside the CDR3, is GAGVSQTPSNKVTEKGKYVELRCDPISGHTALYWYRQSLGQGPEFLIYFQGTGAADDSGLPNDRFFAVRPEGSVSTLKIQRTERGDSAVYLCASQTGQSGELFFGEGSRLTVL.

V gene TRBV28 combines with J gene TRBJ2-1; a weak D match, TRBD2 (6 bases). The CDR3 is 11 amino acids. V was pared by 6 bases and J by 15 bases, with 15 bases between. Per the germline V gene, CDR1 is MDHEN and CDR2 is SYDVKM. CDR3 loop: CASSRRETRFF. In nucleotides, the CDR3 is TGTGCCAGCAGCCGCCGGGAGACACGGTTCTTC.

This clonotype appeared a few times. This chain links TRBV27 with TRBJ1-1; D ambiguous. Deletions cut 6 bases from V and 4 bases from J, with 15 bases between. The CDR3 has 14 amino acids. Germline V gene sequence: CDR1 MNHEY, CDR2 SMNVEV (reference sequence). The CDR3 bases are TGTGCCAGCAGCCGTCTAGGTCGGGCCACTGAAGCTTTCTTT. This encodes CASSRLGRATEAFF.

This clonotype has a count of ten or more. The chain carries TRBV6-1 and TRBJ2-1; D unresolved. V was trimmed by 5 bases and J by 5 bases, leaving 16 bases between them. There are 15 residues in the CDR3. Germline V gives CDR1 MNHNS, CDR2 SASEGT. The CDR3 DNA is TGTGCCAGCAGTTACCGCCAGAACGTAAACAATGAGCAGTTCTTC. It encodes CASSYRQNVNNEQFF.

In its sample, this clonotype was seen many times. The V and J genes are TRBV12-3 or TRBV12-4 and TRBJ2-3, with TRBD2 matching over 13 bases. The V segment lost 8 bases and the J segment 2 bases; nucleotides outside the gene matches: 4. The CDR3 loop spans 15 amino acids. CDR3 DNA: TGTGCCAGCTGGGGACTAGCGGGACACACAGATACGCAGTATTTT. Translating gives CASWGLAGHTDTQYF.

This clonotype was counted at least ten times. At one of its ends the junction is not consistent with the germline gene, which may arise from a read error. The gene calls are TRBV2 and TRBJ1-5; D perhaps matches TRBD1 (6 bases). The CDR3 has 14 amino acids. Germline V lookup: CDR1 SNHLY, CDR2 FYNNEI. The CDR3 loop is CASALGHSNEPQHF. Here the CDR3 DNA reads TGTGCCAGCGCCTTGGGACACTCCAATGAGCCCCAGCATTTT.

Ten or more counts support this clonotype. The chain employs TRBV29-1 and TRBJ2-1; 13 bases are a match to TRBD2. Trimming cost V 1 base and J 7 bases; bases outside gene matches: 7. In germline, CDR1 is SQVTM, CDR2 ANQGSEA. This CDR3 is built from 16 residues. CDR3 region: CSVEVEGLAGWNEQFF. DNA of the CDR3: TGCAGCGTTGAAGTGGAGGGACTAGCGGGGTGGAATGAGCAGTTCTTC.